The rows below give T cell receptor beta chains drawn from one sample of a study of shared clonotypes between healthy human individuals. Repertoires were generated with immunoSEQ multiplex PCR, while TCRdb's copy carries only in-frame clones and drops some. The profile shows 2 million to 2.5 million clones, 80% to 95% of them singletons. Material for sequencing was naive CD4+ T cells from PBMCs. These TCRs come from a man aged 18-30 years in good health. Some clones in this sample may be carry-over from other donors' samples. Each CDR3 is given without its conserved first and last residue. Each record gives: J gene, D gene, V gene, CDR3 protein. A D gene is named only where the DNA matches it firmly.

j_call: TRBJ1-3
d_call: TRBD1
v_call: TRBV4-1
cdr3_aa: ASSRKVVQGEGNTIY

j_call: TRBJ2-3
d_call: TRBD1
v_call: TRBV4-3
cdr3_aa: ASSQTLIGTGLQY

j_call: TRBJ1-2
d_call: -
v_call: TRBV28
cdr3_aa: ASSPSTRDYGYT

j_call: TRBJ1-1
d_call: -
v_call: TRBV29-1
cdr3_aa: SVEDNTEAF

j_call: TRBJ2-1
d_call: -
v_call: TRBV7-3
cdr3_aa: ASSLGRDDEQF

j_call: TRBJ1-2
d_call: -
v_call: TRBV5-5
cdr3_aa: ASSLDPAVYGYT

j_call: TRBJ2-3
d_call: TRBD1
v_call: TRBV18
cdr3_aa: ASSPIWGQGEDTQY

j_call: TRBJ1-2
d_call: -
v_call: TRBV6-1
cdr3_aa: ASGFGRGST

j_call: TRBJ2-2
d_call: TRBD1
v_call: TRBV28
cdr3_aa: ASSPDRAAGELF

j_call: TRBJ1-2
d_call: -
v_call: TRBV11-2
cdr3_aa: ASSSIRTSDLTDERGYT

j_call: TRBJ1-5
d_call: -
v_call: TRBV18
cdr3_aa: ASSLADPGQPQH

j_call: TRBJ2-7
d_call: TRBD2
v_call: TRBV5-1
cdr3_aa: ASSPTSGRSYEQY

j_call: TRBJ2-6
d_call: -
v_call: TRBV5-1
cdr3_aa: ASSRGASGANVLT

j_call: TRBJ2-7
d_call: -
v_call: TRBV7-2
cdr3_aa: ASSLGTATSYEQY

j_call: TRBJ2-1
d_call: -
v_call: TRBV5-4
cdr3_aa: ASSPDPRSSYNEQF

j_call: TRBJ1-1
d_call: -
v_call: TRBV6-1
cdr3_aa: ASAWSGGTEAF

j_call: TRBJ1-2
d_call: -
v_call: TRBV5-6
cdr3_aa: ASSLGGQPPTYGYT

j_call: TRBJ2-5
d_call: -
v_call: TRBV28
cdr3_aa: ASRFARGRETQY

j_call: TRBJ2-7
d_call: -
v_call: TRBV28
cdr3_aa: ASSLLRAHYEQY